A selection of T cell receptor beta chains follows, all from one sample in a study of cytomegalovirus exposure and HLA in healthy donors. Generated by immunoSEQ multiplex PCR, the TCRdb table keeps only in-frame clones and is missing some. The repertoire holds 250,000 or so clones, with nearly 95% as singletons. Sequences were obtained from PBMCs. All receptors derive from a girl aged 2 to 9 in good health and CMV-seronegative. Each CDR3 is given with its conserved first and last residue. The D gene is left open where the match is weak. A row's size may be missing; if present it is once, few, many or a size class.

len	abundance	d_gene	v_gene	j_gene	CDR3nt	CDR3aa
15	-	-	TRBV6-1	TRBJ1-1	TGTGCCAGCAGTGAAGATTTAGCTCTGAACACTGAAGCTTTCTTT	CASSEDLALNTEAFF
16	-	TRBD1	TRBV7-9	TRBJ1-1	TGTGCCAGCAGCGTACAGGGGATCCCGATGAACACTGAAGCTTTCTTT	CASSVQGIPMNTEAFF
14	-	-	TRBV2	TRBJ1-5	TGTGCCAGCAGTGAACATAGCCCTAATCAGCCCCAGCATTTT	CASSEHSPNQPQHF
15	-	-	TRBV7-3	TRBJ2-6	TGTGCCAGCAGTTTATCAGGGGCTGGGGCCAACGTCCTGACTTTC	CASSLSGAGANVLTF
13	-	-	TRBV19	TRBJ2-1	TGTGCCAGTAGTAATACAGGGGAGGTTGAGCAGTTCTTC	CASSNTGEVEQFF
20	-	TRBD1	TRBV28	TRBJ2-6	TGTGCCAGCAGTAGAGGACTCCTGACAGGGGTCTCCTCTGGGGCCAACGTCCTGACTTTC	CASSRGLLTGVSSGANVLTF
17	-	TRBD1	TRBV28	TRBJ2-3	TGTGCCAGCAGTTTACCCGGGACAGTTTCTCGCACAGATACGCAGTATTTT	CASSLPGTVSRTDTQYF
15	-	TRBD2	TRBV2	TRBJ2-7	TGTGCCAGCAGTGAAGCGGGACTAGCGGGGGTTGAGCAGTACTTC	CASSEAGLAGVEQYF
14	-	-	TRBV6-1	TRBJ1-6	TGTGCCAGCAGTGGACAGCCACCAAATTCACCCCTCCACTTT	CASSGQPPNSPLHF
16	-	TRBD2	TRBV4-1	TRBJ2-7	TGCGCCAGCAGCCCGCTGTTGGGGGGACTAGACCCAGAGCAGTACTTC	CASSPLLGGLDPEQYF
15	-	-	TRBV27	TRBJ1-2	TGTGCCAGCAGTAGCAGGTTGTACGCTAACTATGGCTACACCTTC	CASSSRLYANYGYTF
14	-	TRBD1	TRBV6-5	TRBJ2-2	TGTGCCAGCACGGTGGACAGGCAGGACGGGGAGCTGTTTTTT	CASTVDRQDGELFF
15	-	-	TRBV5-4	TRBJ2-7	TGTGCCAGCAGCTTCGTACAGGGAGACTCCTACGAGCAGTACTTC	CASSFVQGDSYEQYF
16	-	-	TRBV27	TRBJ1-3	TGTGCCAGCATGCCTCCTCGCCAGGGCTCTGGAAACACCATATATTTT	CASMPPRQGSGNTIYF
16	-	-	TRBV30	TRBJ2-6	TGTGCCTGGAGTTCACCCGGCGGGCCAGGGGCCAACGTCCTGACTTTC	CAWSSPGGPGANVLTF
15	-	TRBD2	TRBV11-2	TRBJ2-1	TGTGCCAGCAGCTCCAGCGGGAGGGCCGACAATGAGCAGTTCTTC	CASSSSGRADNEQFF
14	-	-	TRBV9	TRBJ2-1	TGTGCCAGCAGCGTTCTGGCTAGAGACAATGAGCAGTTCTTC	CASSVLARDNEQFF
17	once	TRBD1	TRBV25-1	TRBJ1-3	TGTGCCAGCAGTGATTGGACAGGGGCAAACTCTGGAAACACCATATATTTT	CASSDWTGANSGNTIYF
15	-	-	TRBV9	TRBJ2-7	TGTGCCAGCAGCGTAGATGGGGGGGCCCTTTACGAGCAGTACTTC	CASSVDGGALYEQYF
14	-	-	TRBV7-9	TRBJ1-5	TGTGCCAGCAGCTTGGGACAAGCAAATCAGCCCCAGCATTTT	CASSLGQANQPQHF
15	-	TRBD2	TRBV7-9	TRBJ2-7	TGTTCCAGCAGCCTAGACGGGAGGAACACCTACGAGCAGTACTTC	CSSSLDGRNTYEQYF
14	-	-	TRBV25-1	TRBJ2-7	TGTGCCACCCGTCCCGAGGAGAGCTCCTACGAGCAGTACTTC	CATRPEESSYEQYF
13	-	-	TRBV7-6	TRBJ2-7	TGTGCCAGCAGCCCCGGGAACCCGTACGAGCAGTACTTC	CASSPGNPYEQYF
16	-	TRBD1	TRBV28	TRBJ2-7	TGTGCCAGCAGTTTGGGGACAGGGGTTCCCCTATACGAGCAGTACTTC	CASSLGTGVPLYEQYF
15	-	TRBD1	TRBV29-1	TRBJ2-1	TGCAGCGTTGAATCGCCGGGACAGGGGTCGGATGAGCAGTTCTTC	CSVESPGQGSDEQFF
16	-	-	TRBV7-3	TRBJ2-1	TGTGCCAGCAGCACCCTCATGGCGGCTGAATACAATGAGCAGTTCTTC	CASSTLMAAEYNEQFF
17	-	-	TRBV1	TRBJ2-5	TGCACCAGCAGCCAAGACAAGCGACTACAAAACCAAGAGACCCAGTACTTC	CTSSQDKRLQNQETQYF
14	-	TRBD1	TRBV18	TRBJ1-2	TGTGCCAGCTCACCGTCGGACAGGTTGGGTGGCTACACCTTC	CASSPSDRLGGYTF
16	once	TRBD1	TRBV10-1	TRBJ2-7	TGCGCCAGCAGTGGAGGATTGACAGGGAGCTCCTACGAGCAGTACTTC	CASSGGLTGSSYEQYF
17	-	TRBD1	TRBV19	TRBJ1-1	TGTGCCAGTAGGTTCGCCGGGACAGTAATTGGGGACACTGAAGCTTTCTTT	CASRFAGTVIGDTEAFF
15	once	-	TRBV7-9	TRBJ2-1	TGTGCCAGCACCAGCAGGGATCGCTCCTACAATGAGCAGTTCTTC	CASTSRDRSYNEQFF
16	-	-	TRBV19	TRBJ2-3	TGTGCCAGTAGTACCCGGGACTCGAAAAGCACAGATACGCAGTATTTT	CASSTRDSKSTDTQYF
13	-	TRBD2	TRBV28	TRBJ2-2	TGTGCCAGCAGTCGCGGGGGCACCGGGGAGCTGTTTTTT	CASSRGGTGELFF
15	-	TRBD1	TRBV11-3	TRBJ1-2	TGTGCCAGCAGCATACGGGACAGGGTGGTAGGTGGCTACACCTTC	CASSIRDRVVGGYTF
14	-	-	TRBV19	TRBJ1-5	TGTGCCAGTAGTATGGAAGCAGGGTATCAGCCCCAGCATTTT	CASSMEAGYQPQHF
12	once	-	TRBV28	TRBJ1-2	TGTGCCAGCAGTTCCGGGGCGGGGGGCTACACCTTC	CASSSGAGGYTF
13	-	TRBD1	TRBV2	TRBJ1-2	TGTGCCAGCCCAAGACAGGGATACTATGGCTACACCTTC	CASPRQGYYGYTF
14	once	-	TRBV29-1	TRBJ1-1	TGCAGCGTGGTAGTGACAGGAGAAAACACTGAAGCTTTCTTT	CSVVVTGENTEAFF
14	few	TRBD1	TRBV27	TRBJ2-1	TGTGCCAGCAGTTTGACAGGGGGCTACAATGAGCAGTTCTTC	CASSLTGGYNEQFF
16	-	TRBD1	TRBV5-4	TRBJ2-3	TGTGCCAGCACCCCGTGGGGACAGGGGGGTACAGATACGCAGTATTTT	CASTPWGQGGTDTQYF
16	-	TRBD1	TRBV5-1	TRBJ2-6	TGCGCCAGCAGCGCAGACAGGGGCTCTGGGGCCAACGTCCTGACTTTC	CASSADRGSGANVLTF
15	-	-	TRBV6-5	TRBJ2-2	TGCGCCAGCAGTACAGGGATATTGAACACCGGGGAGCTGTTTTTT	CASSTGILNTGELFF